These T cell receptor beta chains were read from a single sample in a study of T cells in lung cancer brain metastases. The data were produced by immunoSEQ multiplex PCR, yet TCRdb's version contains in-frame clones alone and is incomplete. The sample contains about 4,200 clones, around 90% of which appear only once. The specimen was tumor tissue from the primary lung tumor. The origin of the receptors is a man in his fifties or sixties with non-small cell lung cancer. Each CDR3 is given with its conserved first and last residue. A D gene is named only where the DNA matches it firmly. Clone size is given for some rows only: seen once, a few or many times, or a class if the clone is expanded.

j_call clone_size v_call d_call cdr3_nt cdr3_aa
TRBJ2-3 . TRBV7-3 . TGTGCCAGCAGCTTAGGCGGCACAGATACGCAGTATTTT CASSLGGTDTQYF
TRBJ1-1 . TRBV14 TRBD1 TGTGCCAGCAGGCTCGGGACAGGGGACACTGAAGCTTTCTTT CASRLGTGDTEAFF
TRBJ1-1 . TRBV2 TRBD1 TGTGCCAGCAGTTTCCGGGACAGGGCTTTGGCTTTCTTT CASSFRDRALAFF
TRBJ2-1 . TRBV27 TRBD2 TGTGCCAGCAGTTTATCAAGCGGGAGGGCCAATGAGCAGTTCTTC CASSLSSGRANEQFF
TRBJ2-1 once TRBV30 . TGTGCCTGGAGTATCAGGTTGGATGAGCAGTTCTTC CAWSIRLDEQFF
TRBJ2-1 once TRBV29-1 . TGCAGCGTTCCGAGACTTCCCTACTACAATGAGCAGTTCTTC CSVPRLPYYNEQFF
TRBJ1-1 few TRBV6-5 . TGTGCCAGCAGTGGGACAACCAACACTGAAGCTTTCTTT CASSGTTNTEAFF
TRBJ1-4 . TRBV9 . TGTGCCAGCAGCCCTTGGCGGTCAACGGAAAAACTGTTTTTT CASSPWRSTEKLFF
TRBJ2-3 . TRBV21-1 . TGTGCCAGCAGCAAAGTGGACAGGGAGGAGTATTTT CASSKVDREEYF
TRBJ1-2 . TRBV30 . TGTGCCTGGAGTGTACAGGAGAACTATGGCTACACCTTC CAWSVQENYGYTF
TRBJ2-2 . TRBV11-2 . TGTGCCAGCAGCACCCGACAGGGAGGGACCGGGGAGCTGTTTTTT CASSTRQGGTGELFF
TRBJ2-1 . TRBV29-1 . TGCAGCGTTGAAGATCGGGGGAGATGGGTCGGAGGCAATGAGCAGTTCTTC CSVEDRGRWVGGNEQFF
TRBJ1-1 . TRBV7-9 TRBD1 TGTGTCAGCACCTACAGGGGGCGCGAAGAAGCTTTCTTT CVSTYRGREEAFF
TRBJ2-2 . TRBV29-1 . TGCAGCGTTGCAGGGGTAGGCACCGGGGAGCTGTTTTTT CSVAGVGTGELFF
TRBJ2-3 . TRBV7-9 . TGTGCCAGCAGCTTCTCCAGCACAGATACGCAGTATTTT CASSFSSTDTQYF
TRBJ2-1 few TRBV7-8 . TGTGCCAGCAGCTCCCCCACACGGTCTCTATTGACCTACAATGAGCAGTTCTTC CASSSPTRSLLTYNEQFF
TRBJ2-2 . TRBV7-2 TRBD2 TGTGCCAGCAGCTTTAGAGTGGTTGCGGGAGCGATCGGGGAGCTGTTTTTT CASSFRVVAGAIGELFF
TRBJ2-1 . TRBV7-3 . TGTGCCAGCAGCTCTCAACCGACAGTTAAATACAATGAGCAGTTCTTC CASSSQPTVKYNEQFF
TRBJ2-7 . TRBV5-1 . TGCGCCAGCAACTTGGGCGGGACCGCGACCTACGAGCAGTACTTC CASNLGGTATYEQYF
TRBJ1-3 . TRBV7-8 . TGTGCCAGCAGCTTAGGTGGGGGGTTGGGAAACACCATATATTTT CASSLGGGLGNTIYF
TRBJ1-1 . TRBV6-5 . TGTGCCAGCAGATTGGGACACACGAACACTGAAGCTTTCTTT CASRLGHTNTEAFF
TRBJ2-7 once TRBV28 TRBD1 TGTGCCAGCAGTTTGTCGAGACAGGGCTCCTACGAGCAGTACTTC CASSLSRQGSYEQYF
TRBJ2-6 . TRBV5-1 . TGCGTCAGCAGCTTGGCAGGCCCCATGGGGTCTGGGGCCAACGTCCTGACTTTC CVSSLAGPMGSGANVLTF
TRBJ2-7 . TRBV2 . TGTGCCAGCAGTTTGGACAGTTACGAGCAGTACTTC CASSLDSYEQYF
TRBJ1-2 . TRBV2 . TGTGCCAGCAGTGAAGAAGGGCAGTTCTATGGCTACACCTTC CASSEEGQFYGYTF
TRBJ2-7 . TRBV5-1 . TGCGCCAGCAGCCCGAACCCCATAGGAAGGACCTATGAGCAGTACTTC CASSPNPIGRTYEQYF
TRBJ2-3 . TRBV13 TRBD1 TGTGCCAGCAGCTTTCAGGGGGTTGTAACAGATACGCAGTATTTT CASSFQGVVTDTQYF
TRBJ2-6 . TRBV29-1 . TGCAGCGTTGAGGGCAGGCGCCAGAATGAGTGGGGCTCTGGGGCCAACGTCCTGACTTTC CSVEGRRQNEWGSGANVLTF
TRBJ1-5 . TRBV19 . TGTGCCAGTAGTATGGGTCAGATTATAGGGAGCAATCAGCCCCAGCATTTT CASSMGQIIGSNQPQHF
TRBJ2-3 . TRBV6-1 . TGTGCCAGCAGTGAAGGTGGCTTTCTCACAGATACGCAGTATTTT CASSEGGFLTDTQYF
TRBJ2-5 . TRBV6-6 TRBD2 TGTGCCAGCAGTTACGCTAGCGGGGGACCTCAAGAGACCCAGTACTTC CASSYASGGPQETQYF
TRBJ1-5 . TRBV7-2 . TGTGCCAGCAGCTTAGAGTCAAGGTATAGCAATCAGCCCCAGCATTTT CASSLESRYSNQPQHF
TRBJ2-7 . TRBV11-2 . TGTGCCAGCAGCCTCGGGACCTCCTACGAGCAGTACTTC CASSLGTSYEQYF
TRBJ2-5 . TRBV28 . TGTGCCAGTAGGCGACATTACGGGGAAGAGACCCAGTACTTC CASRRHYGEETQYF
TRBJ2-3 once TRBV2 . TGTGCCAGCAGTGGTCACAGGTGGGGTACAGATACGCAGTATTTT CASSGHRWGTDTQYF
TRBJ1-1 . TRBV28 . TGTGCCAGCAGGGACCAGAACACTGAAGCTTTCTTT CASRDQNTEAFF
TRBJ2-7 . TRBV28 TRBD1 TGTGCCAGCAGTTTAGAAGGACAGGGGGCTAGCGGGGCCTTC CASSLEGQGASGAF
TRBJ1-6 . TRBV14 . TGTGCCAGCAGTCTTCGGACAGCCTCTAATTCACCCCTCCACTTT CASSLRTASNSPLHF
TRBJ1-1 large TRBV4-3 . TGCGCCAGCAGCCCTTCCTTCGGCACTGAAGCTTTCTTT CASSPSFGTEAFF
TRBJ1-6 . TRBV18 . TGTGCCAGCTCACCACGAGAGGCCGATTCACCCCTCCACTTT CASSPREADSPLHF
TRBJ2-4 once TRBV28 TRBD1 TGTGCCAGCAGACTCCAGGACAGGGGGCCCAAAAACATTCAGTACTTC CASRLQDRGPKNIQYF
TRBJ2-5 . TRBV9 . TGTGCCAGCAGCGTAGCGGACCGCCCTGGAGAGACCCAGTACTTC CASSVADRPGETQYF
TRBJ1-6 once TRBV2 . TGTGCCAGCAGTGAGGTGCCAGGGGTAAATTCACCCCTCCACTTT CASSEVPGVNSPLHF
TRBJ1-1 . TRBV11-1 . TGTGCCAGCAGCTTGGGGCCAGGGAAGAACACTGAAGCTTTCTTT CASSLGPGKNTEAFF
TRBJ1-4 . TRBV28 . TGTGCCAGCAGGGTGGCGAGCACTAATGAAAAACTGTTTTTT CASRVASTNEKLFF
TRBJ2-5 . TRBV7-9 TRBD1 TGTGCAACCGGACAGGCCCTTCAAGAGACCCAGTACTTC CATGQALQETQYF
TRBJ2-2 once TRBV7-9 . TGTGCCAGCAGCTTCGAGGCGGGGCTACCCGGGGAGCTGTTTTTT CASSFEAGLPGELFF
TRBJ1-1 once TRBV11-2 . TGTGCCAGTGGCGGCTCAGGGTTCAGTGAAGCTTTCTTT CASGGSGFSEAFF
TRBJ2-1 once TRBV7-3 . TGTGCCAGCAGCGAGGGGGTGTCATCCTACAATGAGCAGTTCTTC CASSEGVSSYNEQFF
TRBJ1-1 . TRBV18 . TGTGCCAGCTCGTTCGGGCCCCCGCGGTCCAACACTGAAGCTTTCTTT CASSFGPPRSNTEAFF
TRBJ1-2 . TRBV30 . TGTGCCTGGCAAGCCGCCCCGGGGGCCGGGTATGGCTACACCTTC CAWQAAPGAGYGYTF
TRBJ1-5 . TRBV6-5 . TGTGCCAGCAGCCCACGGGGGAGAAATCAGCCCCAGCATTTT CASSPRGRNQPQHF
TRBJ1-5 . TRBV27 TRBD1 TGTGCCAGCAGTTTACTGGACAGGGGAACGCCCCAGCATTTT CASSLLDRGTPQHF
TRBJ2-2 . TRBV27 . TGTGCCAGCAGTTTACATCAGGTCGGGACTAACACCGGGGAGCTGTTTTTT CASSLHQVGTNTGELFF
TRBJ2-7 . TRBV5-4 . TGTGCCAGCAGCTCTAGCCTACTCGCCTACGAGCAGTACTTC CASSSSLLAYEQYF
TRBJ2-5 few TRBV7-9 . TGTGCCAGCAGCTTAGCGACTATCCAAGAGACCCAGTACTTC CASSLATIQETQYF
TRBJ2-3 . TRBV19 TRBD2 TGTGCCAGTAGTATAAGCGGGATGAGCACAGATACGCAGTATTTT CASSISGMSTDTQYF
TRBJ2-2 . TRBV5-1 . TGCGCCAGCAGCTCGAGCACCCTTAGGGCCGGGGAGCTGTTTTTT CASSSSTLRAGELFF
TRBJ1-1 . TRBV7-9 . TGTGCCAGCAATCGACAGGAGACTCATGAAGCTTTCTTT CASNRQETHEAFF